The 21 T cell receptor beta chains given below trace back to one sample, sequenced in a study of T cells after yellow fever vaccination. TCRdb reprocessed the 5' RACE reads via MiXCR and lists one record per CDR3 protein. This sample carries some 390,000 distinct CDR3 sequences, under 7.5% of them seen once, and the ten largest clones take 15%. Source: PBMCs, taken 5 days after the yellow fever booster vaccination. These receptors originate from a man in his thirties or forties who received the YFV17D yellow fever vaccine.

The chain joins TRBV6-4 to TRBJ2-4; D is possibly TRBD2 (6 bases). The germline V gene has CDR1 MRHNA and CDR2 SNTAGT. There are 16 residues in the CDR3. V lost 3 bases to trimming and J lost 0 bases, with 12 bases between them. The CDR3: CASSEERALAKNIQYF. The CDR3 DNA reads TGTGCCAGCAGTGAAGAGCGGGCCTTAGCCAAAAACATTCAGTACTTC.

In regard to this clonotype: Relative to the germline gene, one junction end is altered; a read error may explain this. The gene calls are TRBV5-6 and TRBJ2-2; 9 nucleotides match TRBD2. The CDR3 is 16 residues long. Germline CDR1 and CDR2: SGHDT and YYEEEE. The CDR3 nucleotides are TGTGCCAGCAGCTTGGACGGCGGGAGGGTGTCCGGGGAGCTGCTTTTT. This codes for CASSLDGGRVSGELLF.

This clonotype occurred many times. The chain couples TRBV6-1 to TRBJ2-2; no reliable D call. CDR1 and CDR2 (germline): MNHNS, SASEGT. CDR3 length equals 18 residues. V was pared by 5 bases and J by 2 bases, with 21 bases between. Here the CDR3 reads CASSLSNWALSNTGELFF. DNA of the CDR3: TGTGCCAGCAGTCTATCAAATTGGGCATTATCCAACACCGGGGAGCTGTTTTTT.

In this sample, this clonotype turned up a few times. The CDR3 DNA follows: TGTGCCAGCAGCGTAGGAGACTCTGGAAACACCATATATTTT. Protein product: CASSVGDSGNTIYF. The rearrangement joins TRBV9 to TRBJ1-3; D ambiguous. There are 14 residues in the CDR3. Germline V lookup: CDR1 SGDLS, CDR2 YYNGEE. Trimming pared 0 bases from V and 0 bases from J, leaving 4 bases between.

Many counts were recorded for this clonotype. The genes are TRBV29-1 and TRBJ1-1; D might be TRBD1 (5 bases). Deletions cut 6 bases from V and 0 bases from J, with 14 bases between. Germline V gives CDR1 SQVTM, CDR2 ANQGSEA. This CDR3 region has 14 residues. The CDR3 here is CSVNWGNMNTEAFF. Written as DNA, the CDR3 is TGCAGCGTAAACTGGGGGAACATGAACACTGAAGCTTTCTTT.

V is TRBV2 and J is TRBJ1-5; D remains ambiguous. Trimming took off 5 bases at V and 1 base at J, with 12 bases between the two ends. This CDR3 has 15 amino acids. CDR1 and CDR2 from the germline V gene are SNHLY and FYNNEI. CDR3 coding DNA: TGTGCCAGCAGTCTGCGGGATGTCAGCAATCAGCCCCAGCATTTT. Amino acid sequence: CASSLRDVSNQPQHF.

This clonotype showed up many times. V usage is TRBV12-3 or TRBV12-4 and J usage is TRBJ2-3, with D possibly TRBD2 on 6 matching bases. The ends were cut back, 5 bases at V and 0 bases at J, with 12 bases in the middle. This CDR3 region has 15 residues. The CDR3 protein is CASSPGRYSTDTQYF. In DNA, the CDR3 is TGTGCCAGCAGTCCTGGGAGGTATAGCACAGATACGCAGTATTTT.

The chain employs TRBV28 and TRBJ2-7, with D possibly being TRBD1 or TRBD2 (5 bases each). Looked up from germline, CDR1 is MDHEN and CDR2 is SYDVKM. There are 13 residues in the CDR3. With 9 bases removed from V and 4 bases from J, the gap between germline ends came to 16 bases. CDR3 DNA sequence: TGTGCCAGTAGAGGGGTTGGGGGTTACGAGCAGTACTTC. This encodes CASRGVGGYEQYF.

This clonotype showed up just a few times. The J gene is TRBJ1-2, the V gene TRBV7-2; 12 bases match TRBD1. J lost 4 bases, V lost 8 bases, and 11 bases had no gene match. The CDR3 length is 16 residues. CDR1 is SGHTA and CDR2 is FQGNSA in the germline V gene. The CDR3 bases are TGTGCCAGCGCCCCTCTAGGGACAGGGGGCGGCTATGGCTACACCTTC. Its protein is CASAPLGTGGGYGYTF.

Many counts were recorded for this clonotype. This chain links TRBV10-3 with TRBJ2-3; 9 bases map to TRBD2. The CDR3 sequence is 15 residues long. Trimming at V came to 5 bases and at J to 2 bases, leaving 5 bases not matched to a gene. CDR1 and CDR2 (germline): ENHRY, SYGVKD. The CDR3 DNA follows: TGTGCCATCAGTTTAATAGCGGGAGCCACAGATACGCAGTATTTT. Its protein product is CAISLIAGATDTQYF.

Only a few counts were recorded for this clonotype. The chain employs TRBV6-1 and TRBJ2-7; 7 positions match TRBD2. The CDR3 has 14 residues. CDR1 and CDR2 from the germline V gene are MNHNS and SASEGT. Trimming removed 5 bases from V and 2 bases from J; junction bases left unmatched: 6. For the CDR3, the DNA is TGTGCCAGCAGTACGCCGGGACTACCCTACGAGCAGTACTTC. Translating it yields CASSTPGLPYEQYF.

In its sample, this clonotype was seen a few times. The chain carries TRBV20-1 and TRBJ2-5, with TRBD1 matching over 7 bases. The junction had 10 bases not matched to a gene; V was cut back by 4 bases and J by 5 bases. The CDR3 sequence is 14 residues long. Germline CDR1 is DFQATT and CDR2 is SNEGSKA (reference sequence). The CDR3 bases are TGCAGTGCTAAGGGGGCCGGGAAGGGGGAGACCCAGTACTTC. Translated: CSAKGAGKGETQYF.

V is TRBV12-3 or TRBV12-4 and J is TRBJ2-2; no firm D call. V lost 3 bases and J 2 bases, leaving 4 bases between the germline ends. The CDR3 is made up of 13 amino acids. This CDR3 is CASSFTNTGELFF. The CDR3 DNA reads TGTGCCAGCAGTTTCACCAACACCGGGGAGCTGTTTTTT.

CDR3 loop: CAISERADGYTF. CDR3 DNA sequence: TGTGCCATCAGTGAGCGCGCAGATGGCTACACCTTC. The gene calls are TRBV10-3 and TRBJ1-2; D not resolved. Trimming took 2 bases from V and 6 from J, leaving 7 bases between them. CDR1 ENHRY and CDR2 SYGVKD come from the germline V gene. The CDR3 contains 12 residues.

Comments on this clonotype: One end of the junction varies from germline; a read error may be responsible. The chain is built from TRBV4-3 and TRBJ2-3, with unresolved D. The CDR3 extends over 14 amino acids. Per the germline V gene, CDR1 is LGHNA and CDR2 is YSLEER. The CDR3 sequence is CAGSQDLGPDTQYF. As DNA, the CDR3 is TGCGCCGGCAGCCAAGACCTAGGACCAGATACGCAGTATTTT.

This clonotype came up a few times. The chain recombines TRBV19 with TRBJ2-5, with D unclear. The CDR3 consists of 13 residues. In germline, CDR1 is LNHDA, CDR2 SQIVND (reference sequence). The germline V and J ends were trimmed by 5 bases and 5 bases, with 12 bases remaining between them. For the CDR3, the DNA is TGTGCCAGTAGTTTTCATCTGATGGAGACCCAGTACTTC. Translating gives CASSFHLMETQYF.

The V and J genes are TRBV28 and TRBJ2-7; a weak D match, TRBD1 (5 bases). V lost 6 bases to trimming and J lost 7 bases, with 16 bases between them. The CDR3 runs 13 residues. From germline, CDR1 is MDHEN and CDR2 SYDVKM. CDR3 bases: TGTGCCAGCAGCACAGGTTCACAAGGGGAGCAGTACTTC. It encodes CASSTGSQGEQYF.

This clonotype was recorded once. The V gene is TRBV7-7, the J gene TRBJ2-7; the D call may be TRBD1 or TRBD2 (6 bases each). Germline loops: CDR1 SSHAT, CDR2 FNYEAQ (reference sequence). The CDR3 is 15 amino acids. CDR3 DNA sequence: TGTACTAGCAGCTTAGGGGGGACGCCCGACTACGAGCAGTACTTC. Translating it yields CTSSLGGTPDYEQYF.

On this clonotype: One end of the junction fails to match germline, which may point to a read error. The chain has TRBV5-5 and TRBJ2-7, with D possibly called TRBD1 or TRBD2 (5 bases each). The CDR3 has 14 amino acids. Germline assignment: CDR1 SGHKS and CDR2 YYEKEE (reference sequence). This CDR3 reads CAISSGLLPYEQYF. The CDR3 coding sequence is TGTGCCATCAGCTCGGGGCTACTACCCTACGAGCAGTACTTC.

CDR3 DNA sequence: TGTGCCAGCAGCTGGGAACAGGGTGTCTACAATGAGCAGTTCTTC. Translation gives CASSWEQGVYNEQFF. The chain has TRBV19 and TRBJ2-1; D may be TRBD1 (6 bases). CDR1 and CDR2 (germline): LNHDA, SQIVND (reference sequence). This CDR3 spans 15 amino acids. Trimming cost V 9 bases and J 3 bases, with 18 bases left between them.

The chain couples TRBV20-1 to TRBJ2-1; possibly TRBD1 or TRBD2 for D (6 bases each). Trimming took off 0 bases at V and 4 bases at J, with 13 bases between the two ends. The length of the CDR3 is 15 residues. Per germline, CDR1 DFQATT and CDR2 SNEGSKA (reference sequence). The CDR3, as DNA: TGCAGTGCTAGAGATGTGAAGGGGGGATACAATGAGCAGTTCTTC. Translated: CSARDVKGGYNEQFF.